Following are 10 T cell receptor beta chains from one sample sequenced in a study of T cell responses to AZD1222 COVID-19 vaccine. Produced via immunoSEQ multiplex PCR; TCRdb's table is partial and in-frame only. The data show more than 75,000 clones, 83% seen once. This specimen consisted of peripheral blood, obtained 28 days after the second AZD1222 dose. Receptor source: an adult who received the AZD1222 COVID-19 vaccine.

V is TRBV7-2 and J is TRBJ1-1; unclear D gene. This CDR3 comprises 17 residues. The germline V gene has CDR1 SGHTA and CDR2 FQGNSA. The V end lost 0 bases, the J end lost 0 bases, and 14 bases lay between the germline ends. CDR3 region: CASSLAHLDIVNTEAFF. The CDR3 DNA reads as TGTGCCAGCAGCTTAGCCCACCTCGACATTGTGAACACTGAAGCTTTCTTT.

The chain links TRBV5-4 to TRBJ2-2; either TRBD1 or TRBD2 may fit D (5 bases each). The V gene's germline CDR1 is SGHNT and CDR2 YYREEE (reference sequence). With 4 bases removed from V and 1 base from J, the gap between germline ends came to 14 bases. The CDR3 length is 16 residues. The chain's CDR3 is CASSLLGTQNTGELFF. The DNA of the CDR3 is TGTGCCAGCAGCCTCCTCGGGACGCAGAACACCGGGGAGCTGTTTTTT.

This clone occurred a few times. This chain uses TRBV7-2 with TRBJ1-5; D gene ambiguous. Looked up from germline, CDR1 is SGHTA and CDR2 is FQGNSA. Trimming cost V 2 bases and J 5 bases, with 7 bases left between them. This CDR3 is 13 amino acids long. The CDR3 spells CASSLSLDQPQHF. CDR3 nucleotide sequence: TGTGCCAGCAGCTTATCACTGGATCAGCCCCAGCATTTT.

This clone has at least ten counts. This chain connects TRBV21-1 to TRBJ2-2. TRBV21-1 is designated a pseudogene. CDR3 length: 15 amino acids. CDR3 in DNA: TGTGCCAGCAGCTTCGCCGGGGCGGACACCGGGGAGCTGTTTTTT. Amino acids: CASSFAGADTGELFF.

This chain connects TRBV7-3 to TRBJ2-1; the D is unclear. The CDR3 spans 13 residues. The germline V and J ends were trimmed by 3 bases and 10 bases, with 13 bases remaining between them. Germline V gene data show CDR1 as SGHTA and CDR2 as FQGTGA. The CDR3 nucleotides read TGTGCCAGCAGCTTGTACGACCCAGGCGAGCAGTTCTTC. Amino acid sequence: CASSLYDPGEQFF.

The chain is built from TRBV27 and TRBJ1-5; unclear D gene. Germline V gene lookup returns CDR1 MNHEY and CDR2 SMNVEV (reference sequence). The CDR3 sequence is 13 residues long. V lost 1 base and J lost 5, with 6 bases in between. The CDR3 reads CASSLWVDQPQHF. The CDR3 region has the DNA TGTGCCAGCAGTTTATGGGTGGATCAGCCCCAGCATTTT.

The rearrangement uses TRBV3-1 (or the pseudogene TRBV3-2) and TRBJ2-1, with D perhaps matching TRBD2 (5 bases). Germline CDR1 is LGHDT and CDR2 is YNNKEL (reference sequence). Trimming pared 0 bases from V and 6 bases from J, leaving 15 bases between. The CDR3 is 16 residues long. In DNA form, the CDR3 reads TGTGCCAGCAGCCAAGATGAGTATGGAGGAGCCAATGAGCAGTTCTTC. It encodes CASSQDEYGGANEQFF.

The genes are TRBV5-1 and TRBJ1-6; 7 positions agree with TRBD1. Germline V gene sequence: CDR1 SGHRS, CDR2 YFSETQ. Losses at the gene ends were 9 bases for V and 5 bases for J; bases not matched to a gene: 5. This CDR3 is 13 amino acids long. Here the CDR3 reads CATRGTDNSPLHF. In nucleotides, the CDR3 is TGCGCCACCAGGGGGACCGATAATTCACCCCTCCACTTT.

This clone was counted between two and nine times. J is TRBJ1-2 and V is TRBV4-3, with 9 bases that match TRBD1. This CDR3 contains 16 residues. The V gene end was trimmed by 3 bases and the J gene end by 3 bases; junction bases not matched to a gene: 8. Germline values: CDR1 LGHNA, CDR2 YSLEER. The CDR3 loop reads CASSQDGQGLYYGYTF. CDR3 sequence (DNA): TGCGCCAGCAGCCAGGACGGACAGGGGCTATACTATGGCTACACCTTC.

This rearrangement joins TRBV3-1 (or the pseudogene TRBV3-2) to TRBJ1-4, with TRBD1 as a possible D gene (5 bases). The V gene lost 0 bases and the J gene lost 7 bases, with 12 bases spanning the gap. CDR3 length: 15 residues. Germline loops: CDR1 LGHDT, CDR2 YNNKEL (reference sequence). The CDR3 reads CASSQEGGEGEKLFF. The CDR3 nucleotides read TGTGCCAGCAGCCAAGAGGGGGGGGAAGGTGAAAAACTGTTTTTT.